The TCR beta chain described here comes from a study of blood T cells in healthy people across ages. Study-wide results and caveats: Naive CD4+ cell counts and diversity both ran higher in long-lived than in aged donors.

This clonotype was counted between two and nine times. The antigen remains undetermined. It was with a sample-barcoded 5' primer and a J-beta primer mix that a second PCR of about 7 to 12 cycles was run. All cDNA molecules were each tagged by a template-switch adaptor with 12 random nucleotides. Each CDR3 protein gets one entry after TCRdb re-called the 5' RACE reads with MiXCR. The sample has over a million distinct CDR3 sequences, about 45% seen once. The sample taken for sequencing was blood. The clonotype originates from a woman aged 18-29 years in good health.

CDR3 residues: CASSSTTGGTDTQYF. The CDR3 DNA reads TGTGCCAGCAGCTCAACGACAGGGGGCACAGATACGCAGTATTTT. This chain links TRBV7-9 with TRBJ2-3, with TRBD1 matching over 8 bases. Trimming cost V 4 bases and J 1 base; bases outside gene matches: 4. The CDR3 runs to 15 residues. Per germline, CDR1 SEHNR and CDR2 FQNEAQ (reference sequence). Filled out from reference TRBV7-9 and TRBJ2-3, the complete variable domain reads DTGVSQNPRHKITKRGQNVTFRCDPISEHNRLYWYRQTLGQGPEFLTYFQNEAQLEKSRLLSDRFSAERPKGSFSTLEIQRTEQGDSAMYLCASSSTTGGTDTQYFGPGTRLTVL.